The entry below gives a single T cell receptor (beta chain) sequence along with its context. At one end the junction does not follow the germline gene, possibly because of a read error. Samples came from patients with localized non-small cell lung adenocarcinoma. CDR1 is MGHRA, CDR2 YSYEKL, per germline. This CDR3 is 14 amino acids long. This entry belongs to a study of CD4 and CD8 cells across lung adenocarcinoma regions. TCRdb called the PCR reads again in MiXCR, with one record for every CDR3 protein. The sample carries roughly 19,000 distinct CDR3 sequences, roughly half recorded once. The sample comprised CD8+ T cells from the center of a lung tumor. The TCR comes from a female donor with lung adenocarcinoma. The CD4 and CD8 labels of this study may be unreliable. This chain links TRBV4-1 with TRBJ2-4; D possibly corresponds to TRBD2 (8 bases). CDR3 loop: CASRGTGGTDMQYF. The CDR3 nucleotides read TGCGCCAGCAGGGGGACGGGGGGGACAGACATGCAGTACTTC.